A selection of T cell receptor beta chains follows, all from one sample in a study of technical replicates of blood from a handful of donors. Repertoires were generated with immunoSEQ multiplex PCR, while TCRdb's copy carries only in-frame clones and drops some. This table holds more than 70,000 clones, under 95% found once. The sample comprised T cells isolated from PBMCs. The receptors stem from a human donor in good health. Each CDR3 is given with its conserved first and last residue. Fields, in order: CDR3 protein, V gene.

CDR3: CASSSSRTGTGGGSEELFF
V: TRBV27

CDR3: CATLESRNYNEQFF
V: TRBV5-4

CDR3: CASSLVGTGGDEQYF
V: TRBV7-9

CDR3: CASSYSLSADGYTF
V: TRBV6-5

CDR3: CASLSPTGDGYTF
V: TRBV5-4

CDR3: CASSPDRETYYGYTF
V: TRBV7-8

CDR3: CAISESIGTDSNTGELFF
V: TRBV10-3

CDR3: CASSPLAVLNTEAFF
V: TRBV18

CDR3: CASSVGQGGNTEAFF
V: TRBV2

CDR3: CASSIGQGEDTQYF
V: TRBV19

CDR3: CAWSVPSTPGGSPLHF
V: TRBV30

CDR3: CASSLATSGGSETQYF
V: TRBV7-9

CDR3: CASSYGTTNEKLFF
V: TRBV7-9

CDR3: CASTTFSENNEQFF
V: TRBV4-1

CDR3: CASRRGTLNEAFF
V: TRBV28

CDR3: CASSLFGQGNTEAFF
V: TRBV11-2

CDR3: CASSTPGQGLGEQFF
V: TRBV5-1

CDR3: CASSITGAITEAFF
V: TRBV19

CDR3: CATATGGEDTQYF
V: TRBV6-6

CDR3: CASSIVTGPYEQYF
V: TRBV19

CDR3: CASSSRQDGTEAFF
V: TRBV5-8

CDR3: CASSIQDRKTHTF
V: TRBV19

CDR3: CASFSRTGHEQYF
V: TRBV6-5

CDR3: CASSLSGRGNTEAFF
V: TRBV7-9

CDR3: CASSSIAGASTDTQYF
V: TRBV5-4

CDR3: CASSMIGGVSNEQFF
V: TRBV19

CDR3: CASSPPQGGDGYTF
V: TRBV18

CDR3: CSARDREAFF
V: TRBV20-1

CDR3: CSVDPGGGQETQYF
V: TRBV29-1

CDR3: CASSFRQGGETQYF
V: TRBV5-1

CDR3: CASSLGTGSYEQYF
V: TRBV7-2

CDR3: CASSQDPGRGSPYEQYF
V: TRBV4-2

CDR3: CASSIGQSYEQYF
V: TRBV19

CDR3: CASSESRVTGELFF
V: TRBV10-1